This is a list of T cell receptor beta chains from one sample in a study of spatial heterogeneity in lung cancer. TCRdb re-derived calls from the 5' RACE reads in MiXCR, one entry per CDR3 protein. The sample includes 25,000 to 30,000 distinct CDR3 sequences, roughly 6.6% of them seen just once. The sample consisted of lung tumor tissue, taken at surgery. Every receptor here comes from a male donor with early-stage non-small cell lung cancer. The CDR3 runs from the conserved cysteine through the conserved F or W. A D gene is named only where the DNA matches it firmly. Clone size appears in some rows only: once, few, many, or a class for an expanded clone.

clone size	V gene	D gene	J gene	CDR3 DNA	CDR3 protein
many	TRBV25-1	NA	TRBJ1-6	TGTGCCAGCAGTGAACAGAATTCACCCCTCCACTTT	CASSEQNSPLHF
many	TRBV5-1	NA	TRBJ2-3	TGCGCCAGCAGTAACACAGATACGCAGTATTTT	CASSNTDTQYF
NA	TRBV5-6	NA	TRBJ2-6	TGTGCCAGCAGCAGACAGTCTGGGGCCAACGTCCTGACTTTC	CASSRQSGANVLTF
many	TRBV20-1	TRBD1	TRBJ1-4	TGCAGTGCCAAGACAGGGGGCGGTGAAAAACTGTTTTTT	CSAKTGGGEKLFF
few	TRBV3-1	TRBD1	TRBJ1-1	TGTGCCAGCAGCCAAGGGGCGAACAGGGGCTCTGAAGCTTTCTTT	CASSQGANRGSEAFF
NA	TRBV3-1	NA	TRBJ1-2	TGTGCCAGCAGTTGGGGGACCCAACGTTATGGCTACACCTTC	CASSWGTQRYGYTF
NA	TRBV11-3	NA	TRBJ2-1	TGTGCCAGCAGCTTAGGATGGGGCAGGATGGATGAGCAGTTCTTC	CASSLGWGRMDEQFF
medium-sized	TRBV5-1	NA	TRBJ1-6	TGCGCCAGCAGCCGGGGAGGGGAGGATAATTCACCCCTCCACTTT	CASSRGGEDNSPLHF
many	TRBV10-3	TRBD1	TRBJ1-2	TGTGCCATCAGTGAACAGGGGGCATATGGCTACACCTTC	CAISEQGAYGYTF
NA	TRBV7-2	NA	TRBJ2-5	TGTGCCAGCAGCTCCGCGGGGCGAACACGGGAGACCCAGTACTTC	CASSSAGRTRETQYF
many	TRBV6-2/TRBV6-3	TRBD1	TRBJ2-5	TGTGCCAGCAGTTACGGGACAGTATCCCAAGAGACCCAGTACTTC	CASSYGTVSQETQYF
NA	TRBV10-2	TRBD1	TRBJ1-5	TGCGCCACCGCAACCGGGACAGGGGCGCGGGTTCCCCAGCCCCAGCATTTT	CATATGTGARVPQPQHF
medium-sized	TRBV11-2	NA	TRBJ1-1	TGTGCCAGCAGCCGGACAGTTGAAGCTTTCTTT	CASSRTVEAFF
few	TRBV11-3	TRBD1	TRBJ2-3	TGTGCCAGCAGCTTAGGGACAGGGGATGCGCAGTATTTT	CASSLGTGDAQYF
NA	TRBV7-2	TRBD1	TRBJ1-1	TGTGCCAGCAGCCCTGGACAGGGTGCTGAAGCTTTCTTT	CASSPGQGAEAFF
medium-sized	TRBV27	NA	TRBJ2-5	TGTGCCAGCAGTTACCGCCAAGAGACCCAGTACTTC	CASSYRQETQYF
few	TRBV3-1	TRBD2	TRBJ2-1	TGTGCCAGCAGCCTCCCTGGGACTAGCGCCTTGAATGAGCAGTTCTTC	CASSLPGTSALNEQFF
many	TRBV6-6	NA	TRBJ1-3	TGTGCCAGCAGAGATCCGGGGCCAGCCTCTGGAAACACCATATATTTT	CASRDPGPASGNTIYF
few	TRBV18	TRBD2	TRBJ2-1	TGTGCCAGCTCACCACTTAGCGGGGATGAGCAGTTCTTC	CASSPLSGDEQFF
many	TRBV29-1	TRBD2	TRBJ2-3	TGCAGCGCCCGGACTAGCGGGGGGGCAGATACGCAGTATTTT	CSARTSGGADTQYF
few	TRBV28	TRBD1	TRBJ2-7	TGTGCCAGCATCACTGGGACAGGGGGTGCCGAGCAGTACTTC	CASITGTGGAEQYF
many	TRBV5-1	TRBD1	TRBJ2-2	TGCGCCAGCAGCGCCGACAGGGACGGGGAGCTGTTTTTT	CASSADRDGELFF
medium-sized	TRBV2	TRBD2	TRBJ2-5	TGTGCCAGCAGCCCCACTAGCGGGGGGATAGGGAGCCAGTACTTC	CASSPTSGGIGSQYF
many	TRBV4-2	TRBD1	TRBJ1-3	TGTGCCAGCAGCCCCCTGGGAGGGGGCGTTGGAAACACCATATATTTT	CASSPLGGGVGNTIYF
NA	TRBV7-2	NA	TRBJ2-3	TGTGCCAGCAGCTTAGAAGCGGCCACAGATACGCAGTATTTT	CASSLEAATDTQYF
many	TRBV3-1	TRBD1	TRBJ2-2	TGTGCCAGCAGCCCTCACTTACCCGCGGGACAGGGAGACACCGGGGAGCTGTTTTTT	CASSPHLPAGQGDTGELFF
few	TRBV5-4	NA	TRBJ1-1	TGTGCCAGCAGCTTGGGGGCGGGAGGGAGGACTGAAGCTTTCTTT	CASSLGAGGRTEAFF
many	TRBV4-3	NA	TRBJ2-1	TGCGCCAGCAGCTTTACTAGAACCTCCTACAATGAGCAGTTCTTC	CASSFTRTSYNEQFF
many	TRBV3-1	NA	TRBJ1-2	TGTGCCAGCAGCCAAGGGACAGCCTACTATGGCTACACCTTC	CASSQGTAYYGYTF
many	TRBV4-2	NA	TRBJ1-2	TGTGCCAGCAGCCAAGACAGGCTAGATGGCTACACCTTC	CASSQDRLDGYTF
once	TRBV15	NA	TRBJ2-7	TGTGCCACCAGCAGAGACAGAGGGGAATCCTACGAGCAGTACTTC	CATSRDRGESYEQYF
NA	TRBV20-1	TRBD1	TRBJ2-3	TGCAGTGCTGCCGGGACAGGGATAGATACGCAGTATTTT	CSAAGTGIDTQYF
medium-sized	TRBV11-2	NA	TRBJ2-3	TGTGCCAGCAGCTTCGACCGAGAAGATACGCAGTATTTT	CASSFDREDTQYF